This T cell receptor beta chain was found in a study of blood T cells in healthy people across ages. J lost 1 base, V lost 3 bases, and 5 bases had no gene match. The germline CDR1 and CDR2 sequences are MDHEN and SYDVKM. The CDR3 contains 17 residues. Each donor supplied roughly 9.2 milliliters of peripheral blood. No fewer than 7 million PBMCs went into each sample. Then a second PCR, running roughly 7 to 11 cycles, was carried out with a sample-barcoded 5' primer and a J-beta primer mix. TCRdb redid the calling of the 5' RACE reads with MiXCR, one entry per CDR3 protein. The sample includes approximately 960,000 distinct CDR3 sequences, almost 30% of them seen just once. These data also featured in a second study, about T cells of mothers and their children.

The TCR comes from a middle-aged woman in good health. This chain joins TRBV28 and TRBJ1-5; 11 positions match TRBD1. Source material: blood. The CDR3 is CASSFLGTGGSNQPQHF. The CDR3 DNA is TGTGCCAGCAGTTTCCTCGGGACAGGGGGAAGCAATCAGCCCCAGCATTTT. The whole variable domain, remainder taken from reference TRBV28 and TRBJ1-5, is DVKVTQSSRYLVKRTGEKVFLECVQDMDHENMFWYRQDPGLGLRLIYFSYDVKMKEKGDIPEGYSVSREKKERFSLILESASTNQTSMYLCASSFLGTGGSNQPQHFGDGTRLSIL.